The source of this T cell receptor beta chain is a study of blood T cell repertoires in COVID-19. The method was immunoSEQ multiplex PCR; TCRdb's version includes in-frame clones alone and lacks a portion of them. The repertoire holds 350,000 to 500,000 clones, with 70% to 90% as singletons. The CDR3 is made up of 14 amino acids. Germline CDR1 SEHNR, CDR2 FQNEAQ (reference sequence). V shed 4 bases, J shed 8 bases, and the junction held 8 bases outside the gene matches. Sequencing was performed on PBMCs or T cells enriched from blood (not recorded which). The rearrangement joins TRBV7-9 to TRBJ1-2; TRBD1 matches at 9 bases. This receptor was obtained from a woman between 18 and 29 years old who had been exposed to COVID-19. The CDR3, as DNA: TGTGCCAGCAGCTCCCTAGGACAGGGGCGCGGCTACACCTTC. Encoded protein: CASSSLGQGRGYTF.